Presented here are 30 T cell receptor beta chains from one specimen sequenced in a study of T cells in Graves' hyperthyroidism and ophthalmopathy. RNA transcripts yielded amplified TCR beta CDR3 regions. When the TCR CDR3 underwent first-round RT-PCR, the HTBI primer set was used. MiXCR, applied by TCRdb to the multiplex PCR reads, yields one record per CDR3 protein. The repertoire holds a few hundred thousand distinct CDR3 sequences, with around 20% as singletons. The sequencing sample was made of blood. The receptors here all came from a man in his late teens or twenties with Graves' hyperthyroidism.

This clonotype was recorded many times. The rearrangement links TRBV28 to TRBJ1-1; D is unresolved. The CDR3 contains 12 residues. V lost 6 bases to trimming and J lost 1 base, with 6 bases between them. CDR1 is MDHEN and CDR2 is SYDVKM in the germline V gene. This CDR3 reads CASRYQNTEAFF. CDR3 nucleotide sequence: TGTGCCAGCAGATATCAGAACACTGAAGCTTTCTTT.

The V gene is TRBV4-1, the J gene TRBJ1-1; weak D call: TRBD1 (5 bases). V lost 1 base to trimming and J lost 0 bases, with 12 bases between them. The CDR3 extends over 16 amino acids. In germline, CDR1 is MGHRA, CDR2 YSYEKL. CDR3 protein: CASSQVMRGMNTEAFF. CDR3 in DNA: TGCGCCAGCAGCCAAGTCATGAGGGGCATGAACACTGAAGCTTTCTTT.

The rearrangement uses TRBV11-2 and TRBJ2-5; D call uncertain. Germline V CDR1 and CDR2: SGHAT, FQNNGV. Trimming left V 0 bases short and J 5 bases short, with 7 bases between. The CDR3 is 13 residues long. DNA for the CDR3: TGTGCCAGCAGCTTAGAATTCAAGGAGACCCAGTACTTC. Translation gives CASSLEFKETQYF.

This clonotype has more than one count but fewer than ten. The chain employs TRBV3-1 and TRBJ1-1, with D hard to call. The CDR3 consists of 15 residues. Trimming cost V 1 base and J 5 bases, with 14 bases left between them. Germline loops: CDR1 LGHDT, CDR2 YNNKEL (reference sequence). The chain's CDR3 is CASSQGQRAPTEAFF. The DNA for the CDR3 is TGTGCCAGCAGCCAAGGTCAAAGGGCACCTACTGAAGCTTTCTTT.

In its sample, this clonotype was seen many times. The CDR3: CASRLDTGELFF. CDR3 nucleotide sequence: TGTGCCAGCAGACTGGACACCGGGGAGCTGTTTTTT. This rearrangement joins TRBV19 to TRBJ2-2, with D uncertain. V lost 9 bases, J lost 3 bases, and 8 bases lay in between. Germline V CDR1 and CDR2: LNHDA, SQIVND (reference sequence). The CDR3 has 12 amino acids.

V and J are TRBV24-1 and TRBJ1-2; 7 nucleotides match TRBD1. This CDR3 spans 19 amino acids. The J segment lost 7 bases and the V segment lost 3 bases, leaving 22 bases of the junction unmatched. The germline V gene encodes CDR1 KGHDR and CDR2 SFDVKD. The CDR3 spells CATSDPGTAEGLGARGYTF. The CDR3 region has the DNA TGTGCCACCAGTGATCCCGGGACAGCAGAAGGATTAGGGGCGCGTGGCTACACCTTC.

This clonotype occurred many times. The chain links TRBV28 to TRBJ1-5; D perhaps matches TRBD1 (6 bases). This CDR3 region has 15 residues. The germline gives CDR1 MDHEN, CDR2 SYDVKM. Trimming left V 8 bases short and J 2 bases short, with 16 bases between. This CDR3 is CASAVTGWGNQPQHF. CDR3 nucleotide sequence: TGTGCCAGCGCCGTTACAGGGTGGGGCAATCAGCCCCAGCATTTT.

This clonotype occurred many times. The chain recombines TRBV7-2 with TRBJ1-2; 9 nucleotides align to TRBD1. The germline gives CDR1 SGHTA, CDR2 FQGNSA. The CDR3 spans 15 residues. J gave up 7 bases and V 6 bases, and 12 bases lay outside the gene matches. CDR3 amino acids: CASRSRDRELSGYTF. CDR3 DNA sequence: TGTGCCAGCAGATCAAGGGACAGGGAACTTAGTGGCTACACCTTC. The full variable domain, completed using reference TRBV7-2 and TRBJ1-2, is GAGVSQSPSNKVTEKGKDVELRCDPISGHTALYWYRQSLGQGLEFLIYFQGNSAPDKSGLPSDRFSAERTGGSVSTLTIQRTQQEDSAVYLCASRSRDRELSGYTFGSGTRLTVV.

This clonotype was counted between two and nine times. The chain links TRBV9 to TRBJ1-1; D is perhaps TRBD1 (5 bases). Germline CDR1 and CDR2: SGDLS and YYNGEE. This CDR3 region has 15 residues. V was pared by 4 bases and J by 9 bases, with 22 bases between. The CDR3 loop reads CASSTGGAPDPKAFF. The CDR3 DNA reads as TGTGCCAGCAGCACCGGAGGGGCCCCGGACCCAAAAGCTTTCTTT.

This clonotype occurred many times. The chain employs TRBV20-1 and TRBJ2-5; D gene uncertain. The germline V gene encodes CDR1 DFQATT and CDR2 SNEGSKA (reference sequence). There are 14 residues in the CDR3. V lost 5 bases, J lost 1 base, and 14 bases lay in between. CDR3 region: CSAGRPQIQETQYF. As DNA, the CDR3 is TGCAGTGCTGGACGGCCACAGATCCAAGAGACCCAGTACTTC.

The chain joins TRBV5-1 to TRBJ1-1; perhaps TRBD1 as D (6 bases). The V gene lost 0 bases and the J gene lost 1 base, with 16 bases spanning the gap. The CDR3 sequence is 17 residues long. Germline values: CDR1 SGHRS, CDR2 YFSETQ. CDR3 nucleotide sequence: TGCGCCAGCAGCTTGGCCGGGTCAGGGGCAGGGAACACTGAAGCTTTCTTT. It specifies CASSLAGSGAGNTEAFF.

This clonotype occurred a few times. At one end the junction does not follow the germline gene, possibly because of a read error. The chain couples TRBV20-1 to TRBJ2-7; D gene unclear. The CDR3 covers 11 residues. The germline gives CDR1 DFQATT, CDR2 SNEGSKA (reference sequence). CDR3 nucleotide sequence: TGCAGTGCCAGAGGACCCTACGAGCAGTACTTC. This translates into CSARGPYEQYF.

This clonotype was seen many times. The rearrangement links TRBV2 to TRBJ2-7, with 9 bases lining up with TRBD1. Losses at the gene ends were 7 bases for V and 5 bases for J; bases not matched to a gene: 6. CDR1 and CDR2 (germline): SNHLY, FYNNEI. The CDR3 is 13 residues long. CDR3 loop: CASIKDRGNEQYF. CDR3 nucleotides: TGTGCCAGCATAAAGGACAGGGGAAACGAGCAGTACTTC.

This clonotype appeared many times. V is TRBV19 and J is TRBJ2-7, with D perhaps TRBD2 (5 bases). From germline, CDR1 is LNHDA and CDR2 SQIVND (reference sequence). The V and J ends lost 4 bases and 0 bases respectively, with 10 bases between them. CDR3 length: 14 residues. The CDR3: CASSKVGSSYEQYF. The CDR3, as DNA: TGTGCCAGTAGTAAGGTGGGGAGCTCCTACGAGCAGTACTTC.

This clonotype was recorded at least ten times. The V call is TRBV20-1, the J call TRBJ2-7; 8 bases map to TRBD1. The CDR3 contains 11 residues. The V segment lost 5 bases and the J segment 4 bases; nucleotides outside the gene matches: 1. The germline gives CDR1 DFQATT, CDR2 SNEGSKA (reference sequence). This chain's CDR3 is CSADRGYEQYF. CDR3 coding DNA: TGCAGTGCTGACAGGGGATACGAGCAGTACTTC.

Points on this clonotype: Sequence at one end of the junction differs from germline and may be a read error. In DNA form, the CDR3 reads TGTGCCAGCAGTCTAGCTGGGACAGGGCGGTACGAGCAGTACTTC. It encodes CASSLAGTGRYEQYF. The chain combines TRBV12-3 or TRBV12-4 with TRBJ2-7; 9 bases match TRBD1. The CDR3 runs to 15 residues.

This clonotype has a count of ten or more. This may come from a read error, since a much larger clone is one base off. The rearrangement joins TRBV6-2 or TRBV6-3 to TRBJ2-7; D is uncertain. The CDR3 loop spans 12 amino acids. Germline CDR1 and CDR2: MNHEY and SVGEGT. V was shortened by 2 bases and J by 2 bases, with 4 bases between the two germline ends. Here the CDR3 reads CASSYRTYEQYF. The CDR3, as DNA: TGTGCCAGCAGTTACCGAACCTACGAGCAGTACTTC.

This clonotype was counted many times. This chain joins TRBV29-1 and TRBJ2-7, with 7 bases that match TRBD2. The CDR3 is 17 amino acids. Trimming cost V 1 base and J 0 bases; bases outside gene matches: 12. CDR1 SQVTM and CDR2 ANQGSEA come from the germline V gene. CDR3 amino acids: CSVEGEGRSESSYEQYF. CDR3 DNA sequence: TGCAGCGTTGAAGGGGAGGGAAGGTCGGAATCCTCCTACGAGCAGTACTTC.

This clonotype was picked up many times. The chain has TRBV5-4 and TRBJ2-5, with D perhaps assigned TRBD1 or TRBD2 (6 bases each). CDR1 SGHNT and CDR2 YYREEE come from the germline V gene (reference sequence). The germline V and J ends were trimmed by 0 bases and 1 base, with 10 bases remaining between them. CDR3 size: 15 residues. In DNA form, the CDR3 reads TGTGCCAGCAGCTTGGGAGAGGGGGGCCAAGAGACCCAGTACTTC. Protein sequence: CASSLGEGGQETQYF. Full variable domain (outside the CDR3, taken from reference TRBV5-4 and TRBJ2-5): ETGVTQSPTHLIKTRGQQVTLRCSSQSGHNTVSWYQQALGQGPQFIFQYYREEENGRGNFPPRFSGLQFPNYSSELNVNALELDDSALYLCASSLGEGGQETQYFGPGTRLLVL.

This clonotype was picked up many times. The J gene is TRBJ1-2, the V gene TRBV28; D uncertain. This CDR3 has 14 residues. With 5 bases removed from V and 4 bases from J, the gap between germline ends came to 14 bases. Germline values: CDR1 MDHEN, CDR2 SYDVKM. This chain's CDR3 is CASSPPGVGYGYTF. The CDR3, as DNA: TGTGCCAGCAGTCCTCCGGGCGTAGGCTATGGCTACACCTTC.

In its sample, this clonotype was seen a few times. This chain uses TRBV2 with TRBJ2-2, with TRBD1 matching 8 bases. Per the germline V gene, CDR1 is SNHLY and CDR2 is FYNNEI. The length of the CDR3 is 15 residues. After removal of 3 bases from V and 6 bases from J, the junction contained 6 bases not matched to a gene. As DNA, the CDR3 is TGTGCCAGCAGTGACCCCGGACAGGGACCCGGGGAGCTGTTTTTT. It yields the protein CASSDPGQGPGELFF.

This clonotype came up many times. This sequence joins TRBV12-3 or TRBV12-4 and TRBJ1-1, with TRBD1 matching 7 bases. The CDR3 loop spans 13 amino acids. V was clipped by 6 bases and J by 10 bases; unmatched bases: 11. CDR3 DNA: TGTGCCAGCAGCCCGGACAGGCGCGGGGTAGCTTTCTTT. This gives the protein CASSPDRRGVAFF.

V gene TRBV28 combines with J gene TRBJ2-2; D is ambiguous. The CDR3 runs to 17 residues. Germline loops: CDR1 MDHEN, CDR2 SYDVKM. V was cut by 2 bases and J by 0 bases, with 13 bases left in between. CDR3: CASSLPDDKPNTGELFF. The CDR3 DNA is TGTGCCAGCAGTTTACCGGACGATAAGCCGAACACCGGGGAGCTGTTTTTT. The complete variable domain, with remaining parts taken from reference TRBV28 and TRBJ2-2, reads DVKVTQSSRYLVKRTGEKVFLECVQDMDHENMFWYRQDPGLGLRLIYFSYDVKMKEKGDIPEGYSVSREKKERFSLILESASTNQTSMYLCASSLPDDKPNTGELFFGEGSRLTVL.

The gene calls are TRBV15 and TRBJ2-7; D gene unclear. V dropped 5 bases and J dropped 4 bases, with 15 bases sitting between them. The germline V gene has CDR1 LNHNV and CDR2 YYDKDF (reference sequence). This CDR3 comprises 14 residues. CDR3: CATSFHKAGYEQYF. In nucleotides, the CDR3 is TGTGCCACCAGCTTCCATAAGGCTGGTTACGAGCAGTACTTC.

There are many counts of this clonotype. The chain joins TRBV12-3 or TRBV12-4 to TRBJ1-2, with a tentative D call TRBD1 (6 bases). Trimming cost V 3 bases and J 8 bases, with 10 bases left between them. The CDR3 runs 12 residues. CDR3: CASSLKGDGYTF. The CDR3 DNA follows: TGTGCCAGCAGTTTGAAGGGGGACGGCTACACCTTC.

In its sample, this clonotype was seen many times. V gene TRBV20-1 combines with J gene TRBJ2-5, with TRBD2 identical over 10 bases. The CDR3 length is 15 residues. Germline V lookup: CDR1 DFQATT, CDR2 SNEGSKA (reference sequence). V was clipped by 6 bases and J by 0 bases; unmatched bases: 7. CDR3 protein: CSATPLAGYQETQYF. The DNA for the CDR3 is TGCAGTGCCACGCCACTAGCGGGGTACCAAGAGACCCAGTACTTC.

The chain links TRBV6-1 to TRBJ1-2; D is ambiguous. The CDR3 sequence is 14 residues long. Germline CDR1 and CDR2: MNHNS and SASEGT. Trimming left V 0 bases short and J 4 bases short, with 9 bases between. In DNA, the CDR3 is TGTGCCAGCAGTGAAGCGAGGCAGCTCTATGGCTACACCTTC. The encoded protein is CASSEARQLYGYTF.

The rearrangement joins TRBV28 to TRBJ1-3, with 7 bases matching TRBD1. This CDR3 spans 15 amino acids. V lost 10 bases to trimming and J lost 0 bases; unmatched junction nucleotides: 9. In germline, CDR1 is MDHEN, CDR2 SYDVKM. The CDR3 coding sequence is TGTGCCACCCGGCAGGGGGGGAACTCTGGAAACACCATATATTTT. This translates into CATRQGGNSGNTIYF.

This clonotype has a count of ten or more. The V and J genes are TRBV6-1 and TRBJ1-1, with unresolved D. V shed 3 bases and J shed 4 bases, with 9 bases lying between them. The CDR3 length is 13 residues. The germline V gene has CDR1 MNHNS and CDR2 SASEGT. CDR3 DNA sequence: TGTGCCAGCAGTGACCGGGAGGCCACTGAAGCTTTCTTT. This translates into CASSDREATEAFF.

The genes are TRBV12-3 or TRBV12-4 and TRBJ2-7, with D unresolved. The CDR3 loop spans 14 amino acids. Trimming stripped 5 bases from V and 2 bases from J, with 13 bases between. The CDR3, as DNA: TGTGCCAGCAGTCCGCCCCCTGACACCTACGAGCAGTACTTC. Protein sequence: CASSPPPDTYEQYF.